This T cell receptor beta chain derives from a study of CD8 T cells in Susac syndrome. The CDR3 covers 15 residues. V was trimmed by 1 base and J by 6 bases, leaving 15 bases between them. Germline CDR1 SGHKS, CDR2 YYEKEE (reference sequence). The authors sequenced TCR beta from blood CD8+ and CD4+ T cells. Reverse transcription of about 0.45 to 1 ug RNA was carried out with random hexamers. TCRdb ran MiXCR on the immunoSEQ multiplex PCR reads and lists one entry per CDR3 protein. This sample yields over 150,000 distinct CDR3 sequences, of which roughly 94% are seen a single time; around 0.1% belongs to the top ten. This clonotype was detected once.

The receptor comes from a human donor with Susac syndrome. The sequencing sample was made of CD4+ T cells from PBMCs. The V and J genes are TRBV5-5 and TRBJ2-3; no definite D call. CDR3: CASSLRDFMLDTQYF. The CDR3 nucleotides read TGTGCCAGCAGCTTGAGGGATTTTATGTTGGATACGCAGTATTTT.